This T cell receptor (beta chain) is drawn from a study of neurological immune-mediated disorders. Study-wide findings and caveats: One cluster of related CDR3 sequences contained, by phylogenetic grouping, the repertoires of 18 of 34 multiple sclerosis patients and formed a possible signature.

The germline gives CDR1 SGDLS, CDR2 YYNGEE. The length of the CDR3 is 16 residues. The ends were cut back, 5 bases at V and 2 bases at J, with 16 bases in the middle. This clonotype was picked up many times. What it binds is unknown. TCRdb independently ran MiXCR on the 5' RACE reads; one entry per CDR3 protein. The sample includes some 60,000 distinct CDR3 sequences, under 4.5% seen only once; the top ten take approximately 3.1%. The chain is built from TRBV9 and TRBJ2-2; a weak D match, TRBD1 (6 bases). The TCR was taken from a woman in her thirties with multiple sclerosis. Source material: PBMCs. The CDR3 DNA reads TGTGCCAGCAGTCCCAACCACAGGGTAAACACCGGGGAGCTGTTTTTT. Translating it yields CASSPNHRVNTGELFF.